This T cell receptor beta chain was observed in a study of T cells in Graves' hyperthyroidism and ophthalmopathy. Study at large: Peripheral blood was collected at initial diagnosis, before any treatment.

Study-wide findings and caveats: Most clonotypes that expanded in the thyroid above 0.001 also showed up in blood.

This CDR3 has 17 residues. Germline CDR1 is DFQATT and CDR2 is SNEGSKA (reference sequence). Trimming at V came to 6 bases and at J to 2 bases, leaving 11 bases not matched to a gene. Disease duration was under 3 months in the ophthalmopathy patients, who also had a Clinical Activity Score of at least 3 and a NOSPECS grade of at least 4. Criteria for exclusion of patients were uncontrolled infection, other autoimmune disease, pregnancy or lactation. It was RNA transcripts that yielded the amplified TCR beta CDR3 regions. TCR CDR3 underwent first-round RT-PCR with the HTBI primer set. TCRdb reanalysed the multiplex PCR reads using MiXCR and keeps one entry per CDR3 protein. The repertoire holds a few hundred thousand distinct CDR3 sequences, more than 12% seen once, with about 18% in the top ten. As concerns this clonotype: Its target is unknown.

The gene calls are TRBV20-1 and TRBJ2-5; 14 bases line up with TRBD2. Sequenced: blood. This sequence originates from a woman in her 30s with Graves' ophthalmopathy. The CDR3 region has the DNA TGCAGTGCAAATCCCGGGACTAGCGGGGGAACGCAAGAGACCCAGTACTTC. Translated, it gives CSANPGTSGGTQETQYF.